These 29 T cell receptor beta chains came from one sample sequenced in a study of chemoradiotherapy in HPV16-positive cancers. Clones were read by immunoSEQ multiplex PCR, and TCRdb kept only the in-frame ones, dropping some. The sample lists roughly 11,000 clones; roughly four fifths were seen once. This material was acquired from a patient who underwent chemoradiotherapy. The receptor source for this set is a human donor with HPV-associated anogenital cancer.

As regards this clone: One end of the junction does not line up with germline, which may come from a read error. The CDR3 DNA follows: TGTGCCAGCAGTAACTCGACAGCGGGCTATGGCTACACCTTC. Translation: CASSNSTAGYGYTF. V gene TRBV6-5 combines with J gene TRBJ1-2, with D perhaps TRBD1 (5 bases). CDR1 is MNHEY and CDR2 is SVGAGI in the germline V gene. CDR3 size: 14 residues.

In its sample, this clone ranks as medium-sized. This rearrangement joins TRBV5-1 to TRBJ2-7; TRBD1 matches at 9 bases. Germline CDR1 SGHRS, CDR2 YFSETQ. The CDR3 sequence is 15 residues long. The V segment lost 4 bases and the J segment 4 bases; nucleotides outside the gene matches: 9. Written as DNA, the CDR3 is TGCGCCAGCAGCGAAACCGGGACAGGGTATTACGAGCAGTACTTC. This codes for CASSETGTGYYEQYF.

J is TRBJ1-4 and V is TRBV7-9, with unresolved D. V was cut by 5 bases and J by 7 bases, with 14 bases left in between. Germline V lookup: CDR1 SEHNR, CDR2 FQNEAQ (reference sequence). The CDR3 has 14 residues. The CDR3 reads CASSLAVGGEKLFF. The CDR3, as DNA: TGTGCCAGCAGCCTCGCGGTGGGCGGTGAAAAACTGTTTTTT.

The chain couples TRBV4-1 to TRBJ2-7; unclear D gene. The germline CDR1 and CDR2 sequences are MGHRA and YSYEKL. V was shortened by 0 bases and J by 1 base, with 13 bases between the two germline ends. The CDR3 spans 16 residues. As DNA, the CDR3 is TGCGCCAGCAGCCAAGATCTGGCCAAGGGTTCCTACGAGCAGTACTTC. This translates into CASSQDLAKGSYEQYF.

In DNA, the CDR3 is TGTGCCAGCAGCCCGGGGGGAGTCGAATCCTACAATGAGCAGTTCTTC. As protein: CASSPGGVESYNEQFF. V is TRBV11-2 and J is TRBJ2-1, with TRBD2 identical over 7 bases. The CDR3 has 16 amino acids. J lost 1 base, V lost 5 bases, and 8 bases had no gene match. Germline CDR1 and CDR2: SGHAT and FQNNGV. Variable domain in full (rest from reference TRBV11-2 and TRBJ2-1): EAGVAQSPRYKIIEKRQSVAFWCNPISGHATLYWYQQILGQGPKLLIQFQNNGVVDDSQLPKDRFSAERLKGVDSTLKIQPAKLEDSAVYLCASSPGGVESYNEQFFGPGTRLTVL.

The chain links TRBV5-6 to TRBJ1-2; 7 bases are shared with TRBD1. CDR3 length: 14 amino acids. The germline V gene has CDR1 SGHDT and CDR2 YYEEEE. V lost 5 bases to trimming and J lost 3 bases; unmatched junction nucleotides: 7. Written as DNA, the CDR3 is TGTGCCAGCAGACCACAGGGGCCCGACTATGGCTACACCTTC. Its translation is CASRPQGPDYGYTF.

This clone has more than one count but fewer than ten. The V call is TRBV11-3, the J call TRBJ2-7; tentatively, D is TRBD1 (5 bases). Germline V gene data show CDR1 as SGHNT and CDR2 as YENEEA. CDR3 length equals 12 residues. The V gene lost 4 bases and the J gene lost 3 bases, with 7 bases spanning the gap. The CDR3 bases are TGTGCCAGCAGCTCCGACAGCTACGAGCAGTACTTC. Translation gives CASSSDSYEQYF. The full variable domain, in which reference TRBV11-3 and TRBJ2-7 provide the parts outside the CDR3, is EAGVVQSPRYKIIEKKQPVAFWCNPISGHNTLYWYLQNLGQGPELLIRYENEEAVDDSQLPKDRFSAERLKGVDSTLKIQPAELGDSAVYLCASSSDSYEQYFGPGTRLTVT.

The CDR3 region has the DNA TGTGCCAGCAGTTTAGAGCGGGACTACAATGAGCAGTTCTTC. Translation: CASSLERDYNEQFF. V and J are TRBV27 and TRBJ2-1, with 7 bases fitting TRBD2. The germline V gene has CDR1 MNHEY and CDR2 SMNVEV (reference sequence). The CDR3 runs to 14 residues. The junction had 1 base not matched to a gene; V was cut back by 2 bases and J by 3 bases.

This clone was counted only a few times. The chain has TRBV29-1 and TRBJ2-1; 11 bases align to TRBD2. The J segment lost 6 bases and the V segment lost 4 bases, leaving 5 bases of the junction unmatched. Germline assignment: CDR1 SQVTM and CDR2 ANQGSEA. The CDR3 runs 14 residues. The CDR3 region is CSVVSGRAVNEQFF. The CDR3 nucleotides are TGCAGCGTTGTTAGCGGGAGGGCCGTCAATGAGCAGTTCTTC.

The J gene is TRBJ2-2, the V gene TRBV19, with 10 bases lining up with TRBD2. Losses at the gene ends were 3 bases for V and 6 bases for J; bases not matched to a gene: 4. CDR3 length: 15 amino acids. Germline lookup yields CDR1 LNHDA and CDR2 SQIVND (reference sequence). CDR3 in amino acids: CASSIPSGSSGELFF. As DNA, the CDR3 is TGTGCCAGTAGTATCCCTAGCGGGAGTTCCGGGGAGCTGTTTTTT.

The chain links TRBV10-2 to TRBJ2-5, with D maybe TRBD2 (6 bases). Per the germline V gene, CDR1 is WSHSY and CDR2 is SAAADI. V lost 2 bases, J lost 2 bases, and 21 bases lay in between. The CDR3 has 18 residues. The CDR3 reads CASSEEAGTREKQETQYF. The CDR3 DNA reads TGCGCCAGCAGTGAGGAGGCGGGGACGCGGGAAAAACAAGAGACCCAGTACTTC.

This clone showed up just once. V and J are TRBV15 and TRBJ2-3; 7 bases line up with TRBD1. This CDR3 is built from 16 residues. Trimming removed 1 base from V and 2 bases from J; junction bases left unmatched: 6. CDR1 and CDR2 (germline): LNHNV, YYDKDF (reference sequence). CDR3 sequence reads: CATSRGQGANTDTQYF. The CDR3 DNA is TGTGCCACCAGCAGAGGACAGGGCGCGAACACAGATACGCAGTATTTT.

CDR3 sequence reads: CASSPGLAGIVGELFF. The CDR3 DNA sequence: TGCGCCAGCAGCCCGGGACTAGCGGGAATTGTCGGGGAGCTGTTTTTT. The V gene is TRBV5-1, the J gene TRBJ2-2, with 13 bases matching TRBD2. Germline V lookup: CDR1 SGHRS, CDR2 YFSETQ. Unmatched junction bases numbered 7, after V lost 4 bases and J lost 7 bases. This CDR3 contains 16 residues.

This clone was seen once. V and J are TRBV6-1 and TRBJ2-7; D is possibly TRBD2 (5 bases). The CDR3 loop spans 15 amino acids. The germline V gene encodes CDR1 MNHNS and CDR2 SASEGT. The V and J ends lost 5 bases and 0 bases respectively, with 14 bases between them. CDR3 amino acids: CASSHRESGSYEQYF. The CDR3 region has the DNA TGTGCCAGCAGTCATAGGGAAAGCGGCTCCTACGAGCAGTACTTC.

The CDR3 sequence is CASSQDRDLYNQPQHF. The CDR3 DNA reads TGCGCCAGCAGCCAAGACCGGGACCTATACAATCAGCCCCAGCATTTT. The chain uses TRBV4-3 and TRBJ1-5; a weak D match, TRBD1 (5 bases). This CDR3 contains 16 residues. V lost 0 bases to trimming and J lost 3 bases, with 12 bases between them. CDR1 LGHNA and CDR2 YSLEER come from the germline V gene.

This chain joins TRBV21-1 and TRBJ2-7. TRBV21-1 is termed a pseudogene. The CDR3 has 10 residues. CDR3 sequence reads: CATQPYEQYF. CDR3 DNA: TGTGCCACCCAACCCTACGAGCAGTACTTC.

The gene calls are TRBV6-4 and TRBJ1-1, with 11 bases fitting TRBD1. CDR3 size: 16 residues. Germline V gene lookup returns CDR1 MRHNA and CDR2 SNTAGT. J was trimmed by 3 bases and V by 6 bases; bases with no gene match: 9. The CDR3 bases are TGTGCCAGCAGCCCGGGACAGGGGGTTAGGGACACTGAAGCTTTCTTT. This codes for CASSPGQGVRDTEAFF.

The chain carries TRBV7-2 and TRBJ2-1, with D perhaps TRBD2 (6 bases). Germline values: CDR1 SGHTA, CDR2 FQGNSA. The V gene lost 6 bases and the J gene lost 0 bases, with 12 bases spanning the gap. This CDR3 region has 15 residues. The CDR3 DNA reads as TGTGCCAGCAGTCTGATAGCGGCCTCCTACAATGAGCAGTTCTTC. Its translation is CASSLIAASYNEQFF.

This CDR3 reads CASSPPPGFGSYNEQFF. The CDR3 nucleotides are TGTGCCAGCAGCCCCCCCCCGGGGTTTGGCTCCTACAATGAGCAGTTCTTC. The J gene is TRBJ2-1, the V gene TRBV9; D possibly corresponds to TRBD2 (5 bases). Trimming took 4 bases from V and 0 from J, leaving 17 bases between them. The CDR3 extends over 17 amino acids. The germline V gene has CDR1 SGDLS and CDR2 YYNGEE.

The chain couples TRBV19 to TRBJ2-7; D may be TRBD2 (5 bases). The germline CDR1 and CDR2 sequences are LNHDA and SQIVND (reference sequence). There are 13 residues in the CDR3. V was clipped by 6 bases and J by 5 bases, with 14 bases between them. CDR3 bases: TGTGCCAGTAGCCGGACTTTAGCGAACGAGCAGTACTTC. Protein product: CASSRTLANEQYF.

The chain is built from TRBV28 and TRBJ1-2; D possibly corresponds to TRBD1 (5 bases). CDR1 and CDR2 from the germline V gene are MDHEN and SYDVKM. This CDR3 is built from 12 residues. The V end lost 7 bases, the J end lost 6 bases, and 12 bases lay between the germline ends. This chain's CDR3 is CASTSGANGYTF. The CDR3 coding sequence is TGTGCCAGCACCTCCGGGGCGAATGGCTACACCTTC.

The V call is TRBV4-2, the J call TRBJ2-1; D might be TRBD1 (6 bases). The length of the CDR3 is 16 residues. The V gene lost 4 bases and the J gene lost 3 bases, with 16 bases spanning the gap. CDR1 is LGHNA and CDR2 is YNFKEQ in the germline V gene. The CDR3 loop reads CASSRSDLQGYNEQFF. Here the CDR3 DNA reads TGTGCCAGCAGCCGTTCAGACCTACAGGGCTACAATGAGCAGTTCTTC.

The gene calls are TRBV28 and TRBJ2-1; D gene ambiguous. The germline CDR1 and CDR2 sequences are MDHEN and SYDVKM. The CDR3 totals 13 residues. The ends were cut back, 7 bases at V and 7 bases at J, with 14 bases in the middle. CDR3 DNA sequence: TGTGCCAGCACCTCCTGGGTCGCAAATGAGCAGTTCTTC. Its translation: CASTSWVANEQFF.

In its sample, this clone was seen a few times. The chain recombines TRBV4-1 with TRBJ1-2, with 9 positions matching TRBD1. After removal of 1 base from V and 8 bases from J, the junction contained 5 bases not matched to a gene. CDR1 and CDR2 from the germline V gene are MGHRA and YSYEKL. This CDR3 has 14 amino acids. The CDR3 protein is CASSQVGDRAGYTF. The CDR3, as DNA: TGCGCCAGCAGCCAAGTAGGGGACAGGGCAGGCTACACCTTC.

The rearrangement joins TRBV27 to TRBJ1-5; no definite D call. Germline lookup yields CDR1 MNHEY and CDR2 SMNVEV (reference sequence). This CDR3 region has 16 residues. V lost 4 bases and J lost 6, with 19 bases in between. CDR3 nucleotides: TGTGCCAGCAGTTCCCATAGCGGGCGCGGGGTTCAGCCCCAGCATTTT. Protein sequence: CASSSHSGRGVQPQHF.

Here the CDR3 reads CATGRHQETQYF. The CDR3 nucleotides are TGTGCCACGGGACGGCACCAAGAGACCCAGTACTTC. The chain recombines TRBV15 with TRBJ2-5; D is possibly TRBD1 or TRBD2 (5 bases each). CDR3 length equals 12 residues. CDR1 and CDR2 (germline): LNHNV, YYDKDF (reference sequence). Deletions cut 9 bases from V and 0 bases from J, with 8 bases between.

This clone has just a few counts. This chain connects TRBV5-1 to TRBJ2-2, with 8 bases lining up with TRBD2. The germline gives CDR1 SGHRS, CDR2 YFSETQ. Trimming cost V 6 bases and J 2 bases; bases outside gene matches: 9. The CDR3 runs 16 residues. CDR3 loop: CASKQTLAVNTGELFF. CDR3 DNA sequence: TGCGCCAGCAAGCAAACACTAGCGGTTAACACCGGGGAGCTGTTTTTT.

This clone was recorded a few times. V is TRBV4-3 and J is TRBJ2-7; 14 bases line up with TRBD2. Germline values: CDR1 LGHNA, CDR2 YSLEER. The CDR3 contains 18 residues. Trimming removed 4 bases from V and 5 bases from J; junction bases left unmatched: 13. The CDR3 DNA reads as TGCGCCAGCAGCCCACAACTCGGGACTAGCGGGAGTCGCCACGAGCAGTACTTC. Protein: CASSPQLGTSGSRHEQYF.

The chain has TRBV6-5 and TRBJ2-1; TRBD1 matches 8 bases. The CDR3 has 13 residues. V lost 4 bases to trimming and J lost 8 bases; unmatched junction nucleotides: 4. CDR1 and CDR2 (germline): MNHEY, SVGAGI. CDR3 region: CASSSGQGDEQFF. In nucleotides, the CDR3 is TGTGCCAGCAGTTCTGGACAGGGCGATGAGCAGTTCTTC.